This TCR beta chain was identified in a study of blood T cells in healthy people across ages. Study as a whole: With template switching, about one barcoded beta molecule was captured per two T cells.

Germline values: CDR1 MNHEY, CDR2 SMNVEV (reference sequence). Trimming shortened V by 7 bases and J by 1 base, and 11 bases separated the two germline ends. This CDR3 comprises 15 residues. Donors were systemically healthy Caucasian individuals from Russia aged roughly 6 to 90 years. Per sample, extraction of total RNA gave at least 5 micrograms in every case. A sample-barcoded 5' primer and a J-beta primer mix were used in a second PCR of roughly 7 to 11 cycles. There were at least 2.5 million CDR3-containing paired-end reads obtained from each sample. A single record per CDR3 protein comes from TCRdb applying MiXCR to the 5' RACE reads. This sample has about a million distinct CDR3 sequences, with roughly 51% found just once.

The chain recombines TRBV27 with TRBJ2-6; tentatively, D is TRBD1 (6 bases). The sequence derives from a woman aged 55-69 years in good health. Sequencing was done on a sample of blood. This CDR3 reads CASNSQGSGANVLTF. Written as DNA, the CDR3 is TGTGCCAGCAACTCGCAGGGGTCTGGGGCCAACGTCCTGACTTTC.